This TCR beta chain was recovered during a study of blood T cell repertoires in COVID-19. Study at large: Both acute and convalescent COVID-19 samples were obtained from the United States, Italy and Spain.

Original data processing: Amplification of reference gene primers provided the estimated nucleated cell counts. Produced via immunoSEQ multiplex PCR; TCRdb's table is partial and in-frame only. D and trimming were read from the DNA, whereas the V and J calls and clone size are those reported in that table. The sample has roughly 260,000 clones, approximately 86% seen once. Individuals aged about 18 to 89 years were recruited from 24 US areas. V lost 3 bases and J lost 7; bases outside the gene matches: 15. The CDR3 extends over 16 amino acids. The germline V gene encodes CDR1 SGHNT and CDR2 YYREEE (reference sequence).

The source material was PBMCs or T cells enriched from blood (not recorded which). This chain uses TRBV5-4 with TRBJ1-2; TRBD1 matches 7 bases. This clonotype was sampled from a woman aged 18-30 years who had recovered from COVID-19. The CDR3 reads CASSSLHRDSTGGYTF. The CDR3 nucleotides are TGTGCCAGCAGCTCCCTCCACCGGGACAGCACGGGTGGCTACACCTTC.